This entry lists 23 T cell receptor beta chains sequenced from one sample in a study of T-cell reconstitution after alpha-beta-depleted transplantation in children. Unique molecular identifiers were incorporated during preparation of the TCRbeta library. Via MiXCR, TCRdb re-called the PCR reads, giving one row per CDR3 protein. The data hold 350,000 to 500,000 distinct CDR3 sequences, with about 40% observed a single time. This sample comprised PBMCs, obtained before TCRalphabeta/CD19-depleted stem cell transplant. The receptors here all came from a girl aged 2 to 9 with aplastic anemia, due to receive a stem cell transplant.

This sequence joins TRBV18 and TRBJ1-5; D unclear. V was cut by 3 bases and J by 0 bases, with 12 bases left in between. Germline assignment: CDR1 KGHSH and CDR2 LQKENI. CDR3 length: 16 amino acids. The chain's CDR3 is CASSPSGRNSNQPQHF. For the CDR3, the DNA is TGTGCCAGCTCACCGTCGGGGAGAAATAGCAATCAGCCCCAGCATTTT. Drawing the rest from reference TRBV18 and TRBJ1-5, the complete variable domain is NAGVMQNPRHLVRRRGQEARLRCSPMKGHSHVYWYRQLPEEGLKFMVYLQKENIIDESGMPKERFSAEFPKEGPSILRIQQVVRGDSAAYFCASSPSGRNSNQPQHFGDGTRLSIL.

The J gene is TRBJ1-6, the V gene TRBV20-1; D is perhaps TRBD1 (5 bases). The germline V and J ends were trimmed by 2 bases and 10 bases, with 9 bases remaining between them. Germline V lookup: CDR1 DFQATT, CDR2 SNEGSKA (reference sequence). The CDR3 has 12 amino acids. CDR3 in DNA: TGCAGTGCTAGATTGGGGGAATCACCCCTCCACTTT. Translated: CSARLGESPLHF.

This clonotype was observed at least ten times. The J gene is TRBJ2-5, the V gene TRBV7-8, with D possibly TRBD2 on 6 matching bases. CDR3 size: 15 residues. Germline V gene lookup returns CDR1 SGHVS and CDR2 FQNEAQ. V was pared by 2 bases and J by 4 bases, with 14 bases between. The CDR3 loop is CASSLITSHSETQYF. The CDR3 region has the DNA TGTGCCAGCAGCTTAATTACTAGCCACTCAGAGACCCAGTACTTC. Together with reference TRBV7-8 and TRBJ2-5, the CDR3 gives the full variable domain: GAGVSQSPRYKVAKRGQDVALRCDPISGHVSLFWYQQALGQGPEFLTYFQNEAQLDKSGLPSDRFFAERPEGSVSTLKIQRTQQEDSAVYLCASSLITSHSETQYFGPGTRLLVL.

The chain links TRBV12-3 or TRBV12-4 to TRBJ2-1, with 9 bases matching TRBD2. The junction had 4 bases not matched to a gene; V was cut back by 6 bases and J by 10 bases. The CDR3 consists of 12 residues. CDR3 amino acids: CASSTTSGEQFF. CDR3 nucleotide sequence: TGTGCCAGCAGCACAACTAGCGGGGAGCAGTTCTTC.

In DNA, the CDR3 is TGTGCCACCAGCAGAGACAGGGATGTTGGCGGCTACACCTTC. Translated, it gives CATSRDRDVGGYTF. This rearrangement joins TRBV15 to TRBJ1-2; the D gene is possibly TRBD1 (5 bases). CDR3 length: 14 residues. Germline V gene sequence: CDR1 LNHNV, CDR2 YYDKDF (reference sequence). Trimming stripped 0 bases from V and 8 bases from J, with 13 bases between. The whole variable domain, remainder taken from reference TRBV15 and TRBJ1-2, is DAMVIQNPRYQVTQFGKPVTLSCSQTLNHNVMYWYQQKSSQAPKLLFHYYDKDFNNEADTPDNFQSRRPNTSFCFLDIRSPGLGDTAMYLCATSRDRDVGGYTFGSGTRLTVV.

In this sample, this clonotype turned up many times. This chain connects TRBV9 to TRBJ1-1; 7 bases are a match to TRBD1. Germline V gene data show CDR1 as SGDLS and CDR2 as YYNGEE. This CDR3 is 14 amino acids long. The trim removed 2 bases at V and 1 base at J, leaving 2 bases unmatched. This chain's CDR3 is CASSVGQANTEAFF. As DNA, the CDR3 is TGTGCCAGCAGCGTCGGACAGGCGAACACTGAAGCTTTCTTT.

This clonotype was counted a single time. CDR3 residues: CASSWTSGGAGEQFF. CDR3 sequence (DNA): TGCGCCAGCAGCTGGACTAGCGGGGGGGCGGGTGAGCAGTTCTTC. The gene calls are TRBV5-1 and TRBJ2-1; 15 bases are shared with TRBD2. Germline CDR1 reads SGHRS; CDR2 reads YFSETQ. Trimming removed 3 bases from V and 9 bases from J; junction bases left unmatched: 4. The CDR3 consists of 15 residues. The full variable domain, completed using reference TRBV5-1 and TRBJ2-1, is KAGVTQTPRYLIKTRGQQVTLSCSPISGHRSVSWYQQTPGQGLQFLFEYFSETQRNKGNFPGRFSGRQFSNSRSEMNVSTLELGDSALYLCASSWTSGGAGEQFFGPGTRLTVL.

V gene TRBV10-3 combines with J gene TRBJ1-1, with D perhaps matching TRBD1 (5 bases). CDR3 length: 12 residues. Germline V lookup: CDR1 ENHRY, CDR2 SYGVKD. V lost 6 bases and J 4 bases, leaving 9 bases between the germline ends. CDR3 DNA: TGTGCCATCAGCGGGGGAGCCACTGAAGCTTTCTTT. This codes for CAISGGATEAFF.

The chain carries TRBV5-5 and TRBJ2-2, with a tentative D call TRBD1 (6 bases). In germline, CDR1 is SGHKS, CDR2 YYEKEE (reference sequence). The CDR3 loop spans 13 amino acids. V was shortened by 6 bases and J by 5 bases, with 11 bases between the two germline ends. DNA for the CDR3: TGTGCCAGCAACCCGAGGGGGACCGGGGAGCTGTTTTTT. It specifies CASNPRGTGELFF.

Ten or more counts support this clonotype. The chain recombines TRBV9 with TRBJ1-5; D uncertain. Trimming took off 0 bases at V and 5 bases at J, with 6 bases between the two ends. The CDR3 is 13 amino acids. Germline V gene lookup returns CDR1 SGDLS and CDR2 YYNGEE. The CDR3 here is CASSVGGYQPQHF. The DNA of the CDR3 is TGTGCCAGCAGCGTAGGGGGTTATCAGCCCCAGCATTTT. The full variable domain, rest sourced from reference TRBV9 and TRBJ1-5, is DSGVTQTPKHLITATGQRVTLRCSPRSGDLSVYWYQQSLDQGLQFLIQYYNGEERAKGNILERFSAQQFPDLHSELNLSSLELGDSALYFCASSVGGYQPQHFGDGTRLSIL.

In DNA form, the CDR3 reads TGTGCCAGCAGCTTAAGAAACACGGACTCAGAAACCTACGAGCAGTACTTC. Its protein is CASSLRNTDSETYEQYF. The V and J genes are TRBV7-2 and TRBJ2-7; possible D gene TRBD2, 5 bases. Germline-derived CDR1 and CDR2 are SGHTA and FQGNSA. The CDR3 sequence is 17 residues long. V lost 2 bases to trimming and J lost 2 bases, with 19 bases between them.

The CDR3 loop is CASSEFGTSEYNEQFF. CDR3 nucleotide sequence: TGTGCCAGCAGTGAATTTGGGACTAGCGAATACAATGAGCAGTTCTTC. The chain couples TRBV25-1 to TRBJ2-1; the match to TRBD2 covers 10 bases. Germline V gene lookup returns CDR1 MGHDK and CDR2 SYGVNS. The CDR3 runs 16 residues. Trimming at V came to 1 base and at J to 4 bases, leaving 4 bases not matched to a gene. The full variable domain, rest sourced from reference TRBV25-1 and TRBJ2-1, is EADIYQTPRYLVIGTGKKITLECSQTMGHDKMYWYQQDPGMELHLIHYSYGVNSTEKGDLSSESTVSRIRTEHFPLTLESARPSHTSQYLCASSEFGTSEYNEQFFGPGTRLTVL.

The chain uses TRBV6-2 or TRBV6-3 and TRBJ2-3, with D maybe TRBD1 (5 bases). Trimming removed 1 base at V and 3 bases at J, with 11 bases between. The CDR3 sequence is 15 residues long. Germline V lookup: CDR1 MNHEY, CDR2 SVGEGT. The CDR3 DNA reads TGTGCCAGCAGTTACTATGACAGACCAACAGATACGCAGTATTTT. Translating it yields CASSYYDRPTDTQYF.

The chain couples TRBV6-6 to TRBJ1-1; D gene unclear. Germline V gives CDR1 MNHNY, CDR2 SVGAGI (reference sequence). The ends were cut back, 6 bases at V and 10 bases at J, with 9 bases in the middle. The CDR3 runs 10 residues. The CDR3 DNA sequence: TGTGCCAGCAGAGAAGGAGGAGCTTTCTTT. The encoded protein is CASREGGAFF.

This clonotype occurred a few times. The chain combines TRBV7-9 with TRBJ2-3, with TRBD1 identical over 8 bases. Losses at the gene ends were 5 bases for V and 4 bases for J; bases not matched to a gene: 11. The germline V gene has CDR1 SEHNR and CDR2 FQNEAQ (reference sequence). CDR3 size: 16 residues. The CDR3 nucleotides are TGTGCCAGCAGCCCTGGGACAGGCCAGGGGCCAGATACGCAGTATTTT. Translating gives CASSPGTGQGPDTQYF. The entire variable domain, with the rest obtained from reference TRBV7-9 and TRBJ2-3, is as follows: DTGVSQNPRHKITKRGQNVTFRCDPISEHNRLYWYRQTLGQGPEFLTYFQNEAQLEKSRLLSDRFSAERPKGSFSTLEIQRTEQGDSAMYLCASSPGTGQGPDTQYFGPGTRLTVL.

The rearrangement links TRBV27 to TRBJ1-1; D possibly corresponds to TRBD1 (5 bases). Trimming took 6 bases from V and 3 from J, leaving 11 bases between them. CDR1 MNHEY and CDR2 SMNVEV come from the germline V gene (reference sequence). This CDR3 spans 13 amino acids. The CDR3 DNA reads as TGTGCCAGCAGGAATTGGGGGGACACTGAAGCTTTCTTT. Amino acids: CASRNWGDTEAFF.

The V gene is TRBV29-1, the J gene TRBJ2-7; D possibly matches TRBD1 or TRBD2 (5 bases each). V dropped 3 bases and J dropped 6 bases, with 15 bases sitting between them. The germline V gene encodes CDR1 SQVTM and CDR2 ANQGSEA. This CDR3 has 13 amino acids. The CDR3 DNA follows: TGCAGCGTTGACCGGGACCCCAAGGGCGAGCAGTACTTC. Encoded protein: CSVDRDPKGEQYF.

The V call is TRBV5-1, the J call TRBJ2-5, with a tentative D call TRBD2 (6 bases). CDR3 length: 15 residues. The germline CDR1 and CDR2 sequences are SGHRS and YFSETQ. The V gene lost 0 bases and the J gene lost 5 bases, with 14 bases spanning the gap. The CDR3 DNA follows: TGCGCCAGCAGCTTGGCCGGCTGGGGGGTGGAGACCCAGTACTTC. Its protein product is CASSLAGWGVETQYF.

This clonotype was recorded at least ten times. The chain links TRBV3-1 to TRBJ2-5; 10 nucleotides agree with TRBD2. The CDR3 has 18 residues. V trimming: 0 bases; J trimming: 2 bases; junction bases outside the gene matches: 9. The germline V gene has CDR1 LGHDT and CDR2 YNNKEL (reference sequence). Written as DNA, the CDR3 is TGTGCCAGCAGCCAAGATCTCAGAGGACTAGCGGTTCAAGAGACCCAGTACTTC. It yields the protein CASSQDLRGLAVQETQYF.

In regard to this clonotype: The junction departs from the called germline gene at one end, perhaps through a read error. The chain couples TRBV2 to TRBJ2-1, with D maybe TRBD2 (6 bases). The CDR3 totals 18 residues. Germline CDR1 and CDR2: SNHLY and FYNNEI. CDR3 amino acids: CTSCFSPLLARPSNEQFF. The CDR3 bases are TGTACCAGCTGTTTTTCCCCTCTTCTAGCGAGACCCTCCAATGAGCAGTTCTTC.

This clonotype was seen ten or more times. The J gene is TRBJ1-2, the V gene TRBV20-1; D remains unclear. CDR3 length: 10 residues. Trimming cost V 0 bases and J 5 bases, with 1 base left between them. CDR1 and CDR2 (germline): DFQATT, SNEGSKA (reference sequence). For the CDR3, the DNA is TGCAGTGCTAGAGATTATGGCTACACCTTC. Amino acids: CSARDYGYTF.

J is TRBJ2-5 and V is TRBV5-6; D is perhaps TRBD1 (5 bases). Trimming removed 2 bases from V and 5 bases from J, with 10 bases in between. Looked up from germline, CDR1 is SGHDT and CDR2 is YYEEEE. The CDR3 spans 13 residues. The CDR3 region has the DNA TGTGCCAGCAGCTTCCGGACAATCGAGACCCAGTACTTC. It translates to CASSFRTIETQYF.

This clonotype was found once. V gene TRBV28 combines with J gene TRBJ1-3; D call uncertain. V was clipped by 5 bases and J by 0 bases, with 5 bases between them. Germline-derived CDR1 and CDR2 are MDHEN and SYDVKM. This CDR3 spans 13 amino acids. The CDR3 nucleotides are TGTGCCAGCAGTCCAGACTCTGGAAACACCATATATTTT. As protein: CASSPDSGNTIYF.